Below are 21 T cell receptor beta chains sequenced from a single sample in a study of shared clonotypes between healthy human individuals. The protocol was immunoSEQ multiplex PCR, while the TCRdb copy is restricted to in-frame clones and leaves out a portion. The sample yields some 500,000 clones, 90% to 97% seen once. The source material was naive CD4+ T cells sorted from blood. The sample's subset: CD45RA+ positively selected. All receptors come from a woman in her 30s in good health.

This chain uses TRBV9 with TRBJ2-1; 14 bases are a match to TRBD2. J was trimmed by 7 bases and V by 4 bases; bases with no gene match: 4. Germline CDR1 and CDR2: SGDLS and YYNGEE. The CDR3 loop spans 15 amino acids. CDR3 bases: TGTGCCAGCAGCTGGGGACTAGCGGGAGCAAATGAGCAGTTCTTC. Its protein is CASSWGLAGANEQFF. Together with reference TRBV9 and TRBJ2-1, the CDR3 gives the full variable domain: DSGVTQTPKHLITATGQRVTLRCSPRSGDLSVYWYQQSLDQGLQFLIQYYNGEERAKGNILERFSAQQFPDLHSELNLSSLELGDSALYFCASSWGLAGANEQFFGPGTRLTVL.

This sequence joins TRBV2 and TRBJ2-7; D might be TRBD1 (6 bases). Germline V gene lookup returns CDR1 SNHLY and CDR2 FYNNEI. V lost 7 bases, J lost 4 bases, and 17 bases lay in between. The CDR3 totals 14 residues. The CDR3 region is CASKTLLDSYEQYF. The DNA for the CDR3 is TGTGCCAGCAAAACCCTCTTGGACAGTTACGAGCAGTACTTC.

The CDR3 region is CASSPGGEGGPEAFF. The CDR3 nucleotides are TGTGCCAGCAGCCCCGGGGGGGAGGGGGGCCCTGAAGCTTTCTTT. The chain links TRBV28 to TRBJ1-1; TRBD1 might be the D (6 bases). Trimming pared 6 bases from V and 6 bases from J, leaving 20 bases between. CDR1 and CDR2 from the germline V gene are MDHEN and SYDVKM. The CDR3 is made up of 15 amino acids.

V gene TRBV11-1 combines with J gene TRBJ2-5; D ambiguous. Trimming removed 5 bases at V and 5 bases at J, with 24 bases between. The CDR3 runs 17 residues. From germline, CDR1 is SGHAT and CDR2 FQDESV (reference sequence). The CDR3 is CASSRDPHSLSLETQYF. CDR3 coding DNA: TGTGCCAGCAGCCGTGATCCCCACAGTTTAAGCTTGGAGACCCAGTACTTC. The entire variable domain, with the rest obtained from reference TRBV11-1 and TRBJ2-5, is as follows: EAEVAQSPRYKITEKSQAVAFWCDPISGHATLYWYRQILGQGPELLVQFQDESVVDDSQLPKDRFSAERLKGVDSTLKIQPAELGDSAMYLCASSRDPHSLSLETQYFGPGTRLLVL.

The rearrangement joins TRBV7-8 to TRBJ1-2; D might be TRBD1 (6 bases). The CDR3 contains 15 residues. Germline CDR1 and CDR2: SGHVS and FQNEAQ. Trimming removed 1 base at V and 4 bases at J, with 13 bases between. DNA for the CDR3: TGTGCCAGCAGCTTAGTAACAGGGAAGGGCTATGGCTACACCTTC. It encodes CASSLVTGKGYGYTF.

This rearrangement joins TRBV18 to TRBJ2-7; TRBD1 matches 10 bases. The length of the CDR3 is 18 residues. V was pared by 3 bases and J by 4 bases, with 15 bases of the junction left unmatched. Germline CDR1 is KGHSH and CDR2 is LQKENI. DNA for the CDR3: TGTGCCAGCTCACCTTTTAGCCCGTCGACAGGGGGCCTTTACGAGCAGTACTTC. This codes for CASSPFSPSTGGLYEQYF.

Note on this clone: Other nucleotide sequences from this sample produce the same CDR3. V and J are TRBV29-1 and TRBJ1-1, with D unresolved. V was shortened by 4 bases and J by 0 bases, with 6 bases between the two germline ends. The CDR3 runs 12 residues. The V gene's germline CDR1 is SQVTM and CDR2 ANQGSEA. The CDR3 DNA reads TGCAGCGTTGTTCAAATGAACACTGAAGCTTTCTTT. Encoded protein: CSVVQMNTEAFF.

V is TRBV5-6 and J is TRBJ1-1, with D unresolved. Germline-derived CDR1 and CDR2 are SGHDT and YYEEEE. The CDR3 covers 12 residues. The germline V and J ends were trimmed by 5 bases and 0 bases, with 5 bases remaining between them. DNA for the CDR3: TGTGCCAGCAGTTTCATGAACACTGAAGCTTTCTTT. Protein sequence: CASSFMNTEAFF.

The chain employs TRBV28 and TRBJ1-2; tentative D call: TRBD1 (6 bases). This CDR3 is built from 12 residues. The V gene lost 6 bases and the J gene lost 8 bases, with 13 bases spanning the gap. Germline assignment: CDR1 MDHEN and CDR2 SYDVKM. CDR3 coding DNA: TGTGCCAGCAGCATTTCAGGGGAAGGCTACACCTTC. Protein sequence: CASSISGEGYTF.

The sample holds a few counts of this clone. This sequence joins TRBV11-2 and TRBJ2-7; 7 bases fit TRBD1. The V and J ends lost 5 bases and 0 bases, in that order; junction bases with no gene match: 4. CDR3 size: 14 residues. From germline, CDR1 is SGHAT and CDR2 FQNNGV. CDR3 residues: CASSPDRSSYEQYF. CDR3 bases: TGTGCCAGCAGCCCGGACAGGAGCTCCTACGAGCAGTACTTC.

The rearrangement links TRBV7-2 to TRBJ2-5; D call uncertain. The germline gives CDR1 SGHTA, CDR2 FQGNSA. The CDR3 is 13 residues long. V shed 6 bases and J shed 2 bases, with 10 bases lying between them. The CDR3 spells CASRSQIQETQYF. CDR3 coding DNA: TGTGCCAGCAGGTCCCAAATACAAGAGACCCAGTACTTC.

The chain links TRBV6-6 to TRBJ2-7; D is possibly TRBD1 (5 bases). V lost 2 bases and J 5 bases, leaving 10 bases between the germline ends. This CDR3 has 13 residues. Germline V gene lookup returns CDR1 MNHNY and CDR2 SVGAGI (reference sequence). The CDR3 here is CASSYDSAHEQYF. CDR3 DNA: TGTGCCAGCAGTTACGACAGTGCCCACGAGCAGTACTTC.

The CDR3 here is CASSRDYYNEQFF. The CDR3 nucleotides are TGCGCCAGCAGTAGGGACTATTACAATGAGCAGTTCTTC. V and J are TRBV5-1 and TRBJ2-1, with 7 bases that match TRBD2. V trimming: 5 bases; J trimming: 4 bases; junction bases outside the gene matches: 3. This CDR3 spans 13 amino acids. Germline V gene data show CDR1 as SGHRS and CDR2 as YFSETQ.

The chain combines TRBV2 with TRBJ2-7; TRBD1 is a possible D gene (5 bases). Deletions cut 8 bases from V and 2 bases from J, with 16 bases between. CDR1 is SNHLY and CDR2 is FYNNEI in the germline V gene. This CDR3 region has 14 residues. The CDR3 bases are TGTGCCAGCCAAATTTCAGGGTTGGCCTACGAGCAGTACTTC. Its protein is CASQISGLAYEQYF.

The V gene is TRBV11-2, the J gene TRBJ1-3, with D perhaps matching TRBD1 (6 bases). The CDR3 sequence is 15 residues long. V lost 5 bases to trimming and J lost 2 bases, with 13 bases between them. Germline V lookup: CDR1 SGHAT, CDR2 FQNNGV. The CDR3 spells CASSQQGFPGNTIYF. The CDR3 DNA is TGTGCCAGCAGCCAACAGGGCTTCCCTGGAAACACCATATATTTT.

This clone was detected once. The gene calls are TRBV19 and TRBJ1-1, with 7 bases that match TRBD1. CDR3 length: 14 residues. V lost 4 bases to trimming and J lost 3 bases; unmatched junction nucleotides: 5. Per germline, CDR1 LNHDA and CDR2 SQIVND (reference sequence). This CDR3 is CASSKQGSYTEAFF. The CDR3 coding sequence is TGTGCCAGTAGTAAACAGGGGTCGTACACTGAAGCTTTCTTT.

This chain links TRBV19 with TRBJ2-7, with TRBD2 matching 12 bases. Germline CDR1 LNHDA, CDR2 SQIVND (reference sequence). With V trimmed by 4 bases and J by 4 bases, 5 bases remained unmatched. The CDR3 consists of 15 residues. Here the CDR3 DNA reads TGTGCCAGTAGTAGGACTAGCGGGAAGGGGTACGAGCAGTACTTC. Translated: CASSRTSGKGYEQYF.

The chain links TRBV2 to TRBJ2-7; 7 bases map to TRBD2. Germline V gene data show CDR1 as SNHLY and CDR2 as FYNNEI. V lost 3 bases and J lost 2; bases outside the gene matches: 4. This CDR3 is 14 amino acids long. The CDR3 sequence: CASSEASGPYEQYF. In nucleotides, the CDR3 is TGTGCCAGCAGTGAGGCTAGCGGTCCCTACGAGCAGTACTTC.

The J gene is TRBJ2-3, the V gene TRBV6-6; possibly TRBD1 for D (6 bases). The V end was cut by 4 bases, the J end by 9 bases, with 20 bases between. Germline V gene data show CDR1 as MNHNY and CDR2 as SVGAGI (reference sequence). The CDR3 contains 15 residues. In nucleotides, the CDR3 is TGTGCCAGCAGTTCTGGACAGAATGGTTTTAGGACGCAGTATTTT. It is translated as CASSSGQNGFRTQYF.

V usage is TRBV20-1 and J usage is TRBJ1-2, with TRBD1 as a possible D gene (6 bases). The CDR3 contains 11 residues. Trimming took 4 bases from V and 6 from J, leaving 9 bases between them. CDR1 DFQATT and CDR2 SNEGSKA come from the germline V gene (reference sequence). The CDR3 DNA sequence: TGCAGTGCTATGACAGGTGATGGCTACACCTTC. Its protein product is CSAMTGDGYTF.

The genes are TRBV19 and TRBJ2-7; tentatively, D is TRBD2 (6 bases). Germline CDR1 is LNHDA and CDR2 is SQIVND (reference sequence). The CDR3 covers 15 residues. Trimming took off 1 base at V and 3 bases at J, with 13 bases between the two ends. The CDR3 spells CASSIGGGALYEQYF. DNA of the CDR3: TGTGCCAGTAGTATAGGAGGAGGGGCTCTCTACGAGCAGTACTTC.